Included here is one T cell receptor (beta chain) sequence, with context. Its binding antigen is unknown. Base qualities are missing; no much larger clone stands one base away. TCRbeta CDR3 regions were amplified from genomic DNA by means of the immunoSEQ Assay, a bias-controlled multiplex PCR. Regarding the original processing steps: Nucleated cell counts per sample were estimated from amplification of reference gene primers within the assay. To quantify the absolute abundance of each unique TCRbeta CDR3 rearrangement, sequence reads were collapsed and filtered. Productive Simpson clonality was computed per sample as the square root of Simpson's diversity index over productive rearrangements. In TCRdb, the immuneACCESS table is reduced to in-frame sequences with V and J assigned. These tables do not hold every clone; where another copy was compared, an unresolved V gene accounts for under half, and the others remain unexplained. The V and J calls and clone size are taken from that table; D and trimming were inferred from the DNA. A total of 200,000 to 300,000 clones appear in this sample, 70% to 90% of them only once. Roughly 3.6% of the sample lies in the top ten.

These data belong to a study of blood T cell repertoires in COVID-19 (dated by TCRdb to 2020 to 2021). About the investigation overall: Samples from collaborators originated in the United States, Italy and Spain and spanned both the acute and convalescent phases of COVID-19. The material from the prospective study consisted of cDNA or gDNA derived from T cells, B-cell-depleted T cells, or PBMCs. The dataset comprised deeply sampled blood TCRbeta repertoires from subjects exposed to, actively infected with, or recovered from COVID-19. The repertoires were made available in a free public database intended to serve as a resource for research on the immune response to SARS-CoV-2. Samples were obtained from the ongoing ImmuneRACE study (first 160 participants) and from 1,254 subjects provided by 6 global collaborators. Nearly every sample came with metadata listing a de-identified subject ID, COVID-19 status, age in years and sex. HLA class I and class II types, where available, came from metadata supplied by the sample provider rather than from assay-based typing.

Results and caveats for the whole study, not just this receptor: How much clinical and demographic metadata was included differed by source and by participant, and the metadata was provided uncurated.

The germline V gene specifies ENHRY as CDR1 and SYGVKD as CDR2. The germline V and J ends show losses of 6 bases and 8 bases respectively, and no gene match explains 2 bases of the junction. The CDR3 covers 13 residues, taking in both the cysteine and the phenylalanine. Only CDR3 DNA remains: 39 bases, in frame from the first base. Each collaborating institution followed its own protocols to collect whole blood in K2EDTA tubes. For TCRbeta analysis, collaborators shipped samples in one of three forms: frozen whole blood, isolated PBMCs, or DNA extracted from either of those sample types. The sample taken for sequencing was peripheral blood. The rearranged chain carries TRBV10-3 and TRBJ2-1, with 12 central nucleotides matching TRBD2. The receptor's source is a woman between 35 and 50 years old with acute or convalescent COVID-19. The DNA is as follows: TGTGCCATCAGGACTAGCGGGGGCTATGAGCAGTTCTTC. It codes for CAIRTSGGYEQFF.